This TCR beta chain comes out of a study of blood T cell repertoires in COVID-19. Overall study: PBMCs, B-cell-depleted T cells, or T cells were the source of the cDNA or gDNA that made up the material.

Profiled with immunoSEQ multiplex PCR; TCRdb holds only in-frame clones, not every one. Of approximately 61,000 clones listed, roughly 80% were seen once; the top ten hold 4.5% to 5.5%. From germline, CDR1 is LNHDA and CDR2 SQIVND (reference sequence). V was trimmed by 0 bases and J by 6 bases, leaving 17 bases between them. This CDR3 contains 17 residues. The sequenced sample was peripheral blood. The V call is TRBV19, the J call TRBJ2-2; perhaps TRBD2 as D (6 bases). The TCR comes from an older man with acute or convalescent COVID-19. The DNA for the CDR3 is TGTGCCAGTAGTATAGATCGGAGGGCAGGCCAAGCCGGGGAGCTGTTTTTT. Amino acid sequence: CASSIDRRAGQAGELFF.